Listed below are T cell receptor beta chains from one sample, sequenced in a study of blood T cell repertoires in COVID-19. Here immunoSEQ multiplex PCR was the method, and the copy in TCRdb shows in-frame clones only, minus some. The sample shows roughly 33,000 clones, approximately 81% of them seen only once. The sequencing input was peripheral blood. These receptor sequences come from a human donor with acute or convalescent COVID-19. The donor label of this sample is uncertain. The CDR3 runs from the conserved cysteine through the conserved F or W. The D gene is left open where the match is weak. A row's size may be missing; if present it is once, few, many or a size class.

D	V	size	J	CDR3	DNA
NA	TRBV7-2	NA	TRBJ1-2	CASSLTTYGYTF	TGTGCCAGCAGCCTGACTACATATGGCTACACCTTC
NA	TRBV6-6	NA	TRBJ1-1	CASSDPGNTEAFF	TGTGCCAGCAGTGACCCGGGGAACACTGAAGCTTTCTTT
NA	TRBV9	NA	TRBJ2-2	CASSGGTANTGELFF	TGTGCCAGCAGCGGCGGGACAGCCAACACCGGGGAGCTGTTTTTT
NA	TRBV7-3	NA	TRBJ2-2	CASSDGTVNTGELFF	TGTGCCAGCAGCGACGGTACAGTGAACACCGGGGAGCTGTTTTTT
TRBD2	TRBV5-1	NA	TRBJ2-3	CASSSPLAGEDTQYF	TGCGCCAGCAGCTCCCCCCTAGCGGGGGAGGATACGCAGTATTTT
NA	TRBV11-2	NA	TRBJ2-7	CASSLIVYREGYEQYF	TGTGCCAGCAGCTTGATCGTATACAGGGAGGGCTACGAGCAGTACTTC
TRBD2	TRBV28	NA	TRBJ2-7	CASSFRARGGNEQYF	TGTGCCAGCAGTTTTAGGGCCCGCGGGGGGAACGAGCAGTACTTC
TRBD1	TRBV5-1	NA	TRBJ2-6	CASSFQGAAGANVLTF	TGCGCCAGCAGCTTTCAGGGGGCGGCTGGGGCCAACGTCCTGACTTTC
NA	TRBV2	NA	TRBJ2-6	CASLEGTSGANVLTF	TGTGCCAGCTTGGAGGGTACCTCTGGGGCCAACGTCCTGACTTTC
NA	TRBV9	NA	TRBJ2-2	CASSQRGTGTGELFF	TGTGCCAGCAGCCAAAGGGGAACTGGCACCGGGGAGCTGTTTTTT
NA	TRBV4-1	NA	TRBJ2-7	CASSQVWRQLSSYEQYF	TGCGCCAGCAGCCAAGTTTGGCGACAGCTAAGCTCCTACGAGCAGTACTTC
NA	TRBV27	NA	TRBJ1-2	CASSRTGLSNYGYTF	TGTGCCAGCAGTCGTACAGGCCTTTCTAACTATGGCTACACCTTC
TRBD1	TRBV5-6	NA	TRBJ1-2	CASSPGQGRYGYTF	TGTGCCAGCAGCCCGGGACAGGGGAGGTATGGCTACACCTTC
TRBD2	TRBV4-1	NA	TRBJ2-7	CASSQDLREGKQYF	TGCGCCAGCAGCCAAGATTTACGGGAGGGCAAGCAGTACTTC
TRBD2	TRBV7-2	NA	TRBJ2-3	CASSLGLAGETDTQYF	TGTGCCAGCAGCTTAGGACTAGCGGGGGAGACAGATACGCAGTATTTT
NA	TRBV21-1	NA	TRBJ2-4	CASSKIHRVGQLNIQYF	TGTGCCAGCAGCAAAATCCACAGAGTGGGACAGCTCAACATTCAGTACTTC
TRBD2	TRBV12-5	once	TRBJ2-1	CASGPSGTSGLLGFF	TGTGCTAGTGGCCCCTCCGGGACTAGCGGGTTGTTGGGGTTCTTC
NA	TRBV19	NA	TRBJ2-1	CASSMAGSYNEQFF	TGTGCCAGTAGTATGGCGGGCTCCTACAATGAGCAGTTCTTC
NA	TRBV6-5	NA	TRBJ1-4	CASTAGGPNEKLFF	TGTGCCAGCACGGCGGGGGGCCCTAATGAAAAACTGTTTTTT
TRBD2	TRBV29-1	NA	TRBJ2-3	CSVKTSGSGTDTQYF	TGCAGCGTTAAGACTAGCGGGAGTGGGACAGATACGCAGTATTTT
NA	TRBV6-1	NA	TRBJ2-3	CASSESPYEATDTQYF	TGTGCCAGCAGTGAATCCCCTTATGAGGCCACAGATACGCAGTATTTT
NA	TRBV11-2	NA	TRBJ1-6	CASSADSYNSPLHF	TGTGCCAGCAGCGCCGACAGCTATAATTCACCCCTCCACTTT
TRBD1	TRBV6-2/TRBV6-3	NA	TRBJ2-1	CASSWGQGGVEQFF	TGTGCCAGCAGTTGGGGACAGGGGGGGGTTGAGCAGTTCTTC
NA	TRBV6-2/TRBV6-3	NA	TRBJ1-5	CASSYEYNEGDFSQHF	TGTGCCAGCAGTTACGAATACAACGAGGGCGACTTTTCCCAGCATTTT
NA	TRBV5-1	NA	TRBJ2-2	CASTDPRWAFTGELFF	TGCGCCAGCACCGACCCCCGGTGGGCGTTCACCGGGGAGCTGTTTTTT
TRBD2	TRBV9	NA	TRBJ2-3	CASSVGALAGVTDTQYF	TGTGCCAGCAGCGTAGGTGCGCTAGCGGGGGTCACAGATACGCAGTATTTT
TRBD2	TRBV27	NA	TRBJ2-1	CASSPLGTSGSLNEQFF	TGTGCCAGCAGTCCTCTGGGGACTAGCGGGAGCTTGAATGAGCAGTTCTTC
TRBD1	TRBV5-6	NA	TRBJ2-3	CASSANRGYYTDTQYF	TGTGCCAGCAGCGCAAACAGGGGTTACTACACAGATACGCAGTATTTT
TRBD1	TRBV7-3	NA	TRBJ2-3	CASSFTTGESADTQYF	TGTGCCAGCAGCTTTACGACAGGGGAATCGGCAGATACGCAGTATTTT
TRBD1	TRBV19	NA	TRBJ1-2	CASSGRQGGLNGYTF	TGTGCCAGTAGTGGCCGACAGGGTGGGTTGAATGGCTACACCTTC
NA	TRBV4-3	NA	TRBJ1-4	CASSQAPLGATNEKLFF	TGCGCCAGCAGCCAAGCGCCCCTGGGAGCAACTAATGAAAAACTGTTTTTT
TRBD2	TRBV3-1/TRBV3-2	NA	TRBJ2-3	CASSPHGLAGTGETDTQYF	TGTGCCAGCAGCCCCCACGGACTAGCGGGGACTGGTGAGACAGATACGCAGTATTTT
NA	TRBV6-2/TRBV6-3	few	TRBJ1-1	CASRPRGMAEAFF	TGTGCCAGCAGGCCTAGGGGGATGGCTGAAGCTTTCTTT
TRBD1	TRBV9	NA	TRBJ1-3	CASSAPGTGGTGNTIYF	TGTGCCAGCAGCGCGCCCGGGACAGGGGGAACTGGAAACACCATATATTTT
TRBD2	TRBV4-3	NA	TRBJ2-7	CASSQESSGATYEQYF	TGCGCCAGCAGCCAAGAGTCCAGCGGGGCAACCTACGAGCAGTACTTC
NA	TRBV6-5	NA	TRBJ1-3	CASSLGHSGNTIYF	TGTGCCAGCAGTCTGGGGCACTCTGGAAACACCATATATTTT
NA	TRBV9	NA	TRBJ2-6	CASSVGGAGSGANVLTF	TGTGCCAGCAGCGTTGGAGGGGCCGGCTCTGGGGCCAACGTCCTGACTTTC
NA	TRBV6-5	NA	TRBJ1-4	CASTPRGSGEKLFF	TGTGCCAGCACTCCACGGGGATCTGGAGAAAAACTGTTTTTT
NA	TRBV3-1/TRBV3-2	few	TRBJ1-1	CASSPGGVGNTEAFF	TGTGCCAGCAGCCCGGGGGGGGTGGGGAACACTGAAGCTTTCTTT
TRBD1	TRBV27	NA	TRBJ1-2	CASSAGTGVKLGYTF	TGTGCCAGTTCGGCGGGGACAGGGGTTAAATTAGGCTACACCTTC
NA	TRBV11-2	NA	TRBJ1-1	CASSSTVLEAFF	TGTGCCAGCAGCTCGACAGTCCTTGAAGCTTTCTTT
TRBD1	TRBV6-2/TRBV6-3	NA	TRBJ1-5	CASSSRTGSQPQHF	TGTGCCAGCAGTTCCCGGACAGGGAGTCAGCCCCAGCATTTT
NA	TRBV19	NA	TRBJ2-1	CASSIRTAINEQFF	TGTGCCAGTAGTATTCGTACTGCCATAAATGAGCAGTTCTTC
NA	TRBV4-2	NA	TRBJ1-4	CASSQDIGGTNEKLFF	TGTGCCAGCAGCCAAGATATCGGGGGGACTAATGAAAAACTGTTTTTT
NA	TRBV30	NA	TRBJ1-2	CAWSVPVTVLNYGYTF	TGTGCCTGGAGTGTACCGGTGACAGTGCTTAACTATGGCTACACCTTC
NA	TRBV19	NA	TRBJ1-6	CASSAFRDFPFTLHF	TGTGCCAGTAGTGCTTTCAGGGACTTTCCATTCACCCTCCACTTT
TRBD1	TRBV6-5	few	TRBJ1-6	CASSYSTGGSNSPLHF	TGTGCCAGCAGTTACTCGACAGGGGGTTCTAATTCACCCCTCCACTTT
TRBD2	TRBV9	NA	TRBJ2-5	CASSVAPSGGRETQYF	TGTGCCAGCAGCGTAGCTCCTAGCGGGGGGCGAGAGACCCAGTACTTC
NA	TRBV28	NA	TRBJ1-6	CASSLRGGSYNSPLHF	TGTGCCAGCAGTTTAAGAGGCGGCTCCTATAATTCACCCCTCCACTTT
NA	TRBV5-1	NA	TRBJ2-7	CASSGGTDWGYEQYF	TGCGCCAGCAGCGGAGGGACGGACTGGGGCTACGAGCAGTACTTC
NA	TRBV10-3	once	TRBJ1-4	CAISGRGNEKLFF	TGTGCCATCAGTGGTAGAGGGAATGAAAAACTGTTTTTT
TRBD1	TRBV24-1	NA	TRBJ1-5	CATSDTGTGGGNQPQHF	TGTGCCACCAGTGATACTGGGACAGGGGGCGGCAATCAGCCCCAGCATTTT
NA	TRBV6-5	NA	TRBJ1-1	CASGRGANTEAFF	TGTGCCAGCGGACGGGGGGCGAACACTGAAGCTTTCTTT
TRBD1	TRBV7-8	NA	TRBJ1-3	CASSLGGQGSGNTIYF	TGTGCCAGCAGCTTGGGGGGACAGGGTTCGGGAAACACCATATATTTT
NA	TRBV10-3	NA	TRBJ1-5	CAISEGLTGTQPQHF	TGTGCCATCAGTGAGGGTCTGACAGGCACTCAGCCCCAGCATTTT
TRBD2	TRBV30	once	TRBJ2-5	CAWITGGAETQYF	TGTGCCTGGATCACCGGGGGGGCTGAGACCCAGTACTTC
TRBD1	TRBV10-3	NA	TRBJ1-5	CAIGQGDQPQHF	TGTGCCATCGGACAGGGGGATCAGCCCCAGCATTTT
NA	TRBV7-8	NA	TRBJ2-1	CASPTGGADYNEQFF	TGTGCCAGCCCTACCGGCGGTGCGGATTACAATGAGCAGTTCTTC
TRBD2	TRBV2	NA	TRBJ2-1	CASSEPFSGGNYNEQFF	TGTGCCAGCAGTGAACCATTTAGCGGGGGGAACTACAATGAGCAGTTCTTC